The 22 T cell receptor beta chains in this list originate from one sample, sequenced in a study of monozygotic twins with inflammatory bowel disease. TCRdb re-analyzed the 5' RACE reads; it lists each CDR3 protein once, without DNA. The sample is made up of fewer than 450,000 distinct CDR3 sequences, and the top ten hold 2.5% to 3% of it. Sequenced input: blood. Receptors were obtained from a human donor with ulcerative colitis or Crohn's disease, or a healthy co-twin of an affected twin (not recorded which).

The V gene is TRBV29-1, the J gene TRBJ1-2; TCRdb's assignment of TRBD1 cannot be checked, as there is no DNA. Germline CDR1 and CDR2: SQVTM and ANQGSEA. The CDR3 is 12 amino acids. The CDR3 region is CSVLGQNYGYTF.

The chain couples TRBV5-1 to TRBJ1-1; TCRdb's D gene call, TRBD1, goes unchecked for lack of DNA. CDR3 length: 13 residues. In germline, CDR1 is SGHRS, CDR2 YFSETQ. The CDR3 here is CASGRGANTEAFF.

This rearrangement joins TRBV12-3 or TRBV12-4 to TRBJ2-7; the TRBD2 assignment by TCRdb is unverifiable without DNA. The CDR3 spans 17 residues. The CDR3 here is CASSRTSGGASLSEQYF.

CDR3 in amino acids: CASSSRLAGGKTNEQFF. The V and J genes are TRBV18 and TRBJ2-1; checking the TCRdb D call of TRBD2 is not possible without DNA. The V gene's germline CDR1 is KGHSH and CDR2 LQKENI. CDR3 size: 17 residues.

The chain has TRBV6-5 and TRBJ1-3; TCRdb outputs TRBD1, but without DNA this stays unchecked. CDR1 and CDR2 (germline): MNHEY, SVGAGI. This CDR3 has 16 amino acids. The CDR3 loop reads CASSYSQGAGGNTIYF.

The chain uses TRBV7-9 and TRBJ1-1; TCRdb's D call, TRBD1, is unchecked because there is no DNA. Looked up from germline, CDR1 is SEHNR and CDR2 is FQNEAQ (reference sequence). The CDR3 loop spans 15 amino acids. CDR3 residues: CASSPAGRGNTEAFF.

The V and J genes are TRBV12-3 or TRBV12-4 and TRBJ2-7. This CDR3 is built from 14 residues. CDR3 loop: CASRYGNRFYEQYF.

The chain links TRBV12-3 or TRBV12-4 to TRBJ2-1; TCRdb's D gene call, TRBD1, goes unchecked for lack of DNA. This CDR3 contains 14 residues. Here the CDR3 reads CASWDAGWVREQIF.

The chain carries TRBV12-3 or TRBV12-4 and TRBJ2-3; TCRdb's D call, TRBD1, is unchecked because there is no DNA. CDR3 length: 17 amino acids. The chain's CDR3 is CASFAGALGDGTDTQYF.

V usage is TRBV12-3 or TRBV12-4 and J usage is TRBJ2-7; there is no DNA to check the TCRdb D call of TRBD1. The CDR3 is 15 amino acids. The chain's CDR3 is CASTFSGGEFYEQYF.

The J gene is TRBJ1-1, the V gene TRBV5-1; TCRdb's D call of TRBD1 is untestable without DNA. Germline V gene data show CDR1 as SGHRS and CDR2 as YFSETQ. The CDR3 spans 14 residues. The CDR3 loop is CASSGQGLDTEAFF.

The chain combines TRBV5-1 with TRBJ2-1; no DNA is available, so the TRBD2 call from TCRdb remains unchecked. The CDR3 spans 17 residues. The germline CDR1 and CDR2 sequences are SGHRS and YFSETQ. CDR3 sequence reads: CASSFGTTSGGRYEQFF.

The rearrangement joins TRBV5-4 to TRBJ1-4; TCRdb outputs TRBD1, but without DNA this stays unchecked. This CDR3 contains 14 residues. From germline, CDR1 is SGHNT and CDR2 YYREEE (reference sequence). The CDR3 reads CASSAGLYYEKLFF.

The chain uses TRBV29-1 and TRBJ2-7; lacking DNA, the TRBD2 call made by TCRdb goes unchecked. CDR1 SQVTM and CDR2 ANQGSEA come from the germline V gene. This CDR3 is built from 13 residues. The CDR3 sequence: CSGTGTTYGEQYF.

This chain connects TRBV29-1 to TRBJ1-4; TCRdb calls TRBD1, which cannot be checked without DNA. Germline-derived CDR1 and CDR2 are SQVTM and ANQGSEA. The CDR3 loop spans 14 amino acids. The CDR3 sequence is CSVSPGQPNEKLFF.

This chain connects TRBV9 to TRBJ2-3; lacking DNA, the TRBD2 call made by TCRdb goes unchecked. CDR3 length: 18 residues. Germline values: CDR1 SGDLS, CDR2 YYNGEE. The CDR3 spells CASSATDLTSGDTDTQYF.

The chain carries TRBV9 and TRBJ2-7; TCRdb selects TRBD1, and the lack of DNA leaves this call unchecked. Germline lookup yields CDR1 SGDLS and CDR2 YYNGEE. The CDR3 spans 18 residues. The chain's CDR3 is CASTPETSGKPSSYEQYF.

V is TRBV7-2 and J is TRBJ1-2; lacking DNA, the TRBD1 call made by TCRdb goes unchecked. CDR1 is SGHTA and CDR2 is FQGNSA in the germline V gene. This CDR3 has 17 residues. CDR3: CASSPYTGVTTNYGYTF.

The chain joins TRBV5-1 to TRBJ1-5; TCRdb names TRBD1, which stays unverified in the absence of DNA. CDR1 is SGHRS, CDR2 YFSETQ, per germline. The CDR3 has 15 amino acids. The CDR3: CASSEGEYYDQPQHF.

The chain carries TRBV7-7 and TRBJ1-1; there is no DNA to check the TCRdb D call of TRBD1. Per the germline V gene, CDR1 is SSHAT and CDR2 is FNYEAQ (reference sequence). The CDR3 is 15 amino acids. The CDR3 sequence is CASSLFSGQFTEAFF.

The V gene is TRBV10-3, the J gene TRBJ2-3; TCRdb calls TRBD2, which cannot be checked without DNA. CDR1 is ENHRY, CDR2 SYGVKD, per germline. The CDR3 extends over 16 amino acids. This CDR3 is CAISGGGLSEGDTQYF.

The CDR3 here is CASSSRLAGGSYEQYF. V gene TRBV6-5 combines with J gene TRBJ2-7; TCRdb selects TRBD2, and the lack of DNA leaves this call unchecked. This CDR3 is 16 amino acids long. Germline V lookup: CDR1 MNHEY, CDR2 SVGAGI.